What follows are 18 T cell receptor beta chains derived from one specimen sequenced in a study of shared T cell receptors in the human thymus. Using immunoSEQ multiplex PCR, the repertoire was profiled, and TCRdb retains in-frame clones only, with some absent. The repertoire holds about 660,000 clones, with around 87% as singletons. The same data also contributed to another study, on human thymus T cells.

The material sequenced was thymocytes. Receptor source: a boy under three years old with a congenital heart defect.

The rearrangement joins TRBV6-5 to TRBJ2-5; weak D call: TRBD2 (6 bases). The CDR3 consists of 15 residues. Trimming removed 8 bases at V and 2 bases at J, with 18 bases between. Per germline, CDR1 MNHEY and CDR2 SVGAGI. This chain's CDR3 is CASSNGGRGQETQYF. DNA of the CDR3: TGTGCCAGCTCCAACGGCGGGCGGGGACAAGAGACCCAGTACTTC.

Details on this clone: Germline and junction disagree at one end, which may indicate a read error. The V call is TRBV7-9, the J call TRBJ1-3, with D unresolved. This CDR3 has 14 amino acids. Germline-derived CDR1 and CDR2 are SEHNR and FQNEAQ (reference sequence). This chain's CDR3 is CASSLGEETSQAKF. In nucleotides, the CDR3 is TGTGCCAGCAGCTTAGGGGAGGAAACATCACAAGCAAAGTTT.

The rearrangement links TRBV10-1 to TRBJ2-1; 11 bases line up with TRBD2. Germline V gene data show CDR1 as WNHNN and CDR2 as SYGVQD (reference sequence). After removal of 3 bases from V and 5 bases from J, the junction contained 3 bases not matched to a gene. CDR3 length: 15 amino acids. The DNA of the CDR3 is TGCGCCAGCAGTGACGGGACTAGCGGCCACAATGAGCAGTTCTTC. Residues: CASSDGTSGHNEQFF.

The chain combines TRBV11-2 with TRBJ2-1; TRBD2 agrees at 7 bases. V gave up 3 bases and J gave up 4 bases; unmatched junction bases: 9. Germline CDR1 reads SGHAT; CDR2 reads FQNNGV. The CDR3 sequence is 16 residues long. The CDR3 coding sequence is TGTGCCAGCAGCTTGAGACTAGCCACCCCGTACAATGAGCAGTTCTTC. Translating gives CASSLRLATPYNEQFF. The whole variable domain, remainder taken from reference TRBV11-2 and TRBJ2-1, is EAGVAQSPRYKIIEKRQSVAFWCNPISGHATLYWYQQILGQGPKLLIQFQNNGVVDDSQLPKDRFSAERLKGVDSTLKIQPAKLEDSAVYLCASSLRLATPYNEQFFGPGTRLTVL.

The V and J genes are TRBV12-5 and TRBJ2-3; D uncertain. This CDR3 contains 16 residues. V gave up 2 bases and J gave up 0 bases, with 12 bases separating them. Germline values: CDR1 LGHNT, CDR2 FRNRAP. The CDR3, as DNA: TGTGCTAGTGGTTTGCACAGACCTTCTAGCACAGATACGCAGTATTTT. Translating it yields CASGLHRPSSTDTQYF.

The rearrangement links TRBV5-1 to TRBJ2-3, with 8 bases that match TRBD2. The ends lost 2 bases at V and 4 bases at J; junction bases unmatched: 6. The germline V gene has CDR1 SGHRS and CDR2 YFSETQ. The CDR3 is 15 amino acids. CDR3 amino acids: CASSFSGSRPDTQYF. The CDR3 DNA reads TGCGCCAGCAGCTTCAGCGGGAGTCGGCCAGATACGCAGTATTTT.

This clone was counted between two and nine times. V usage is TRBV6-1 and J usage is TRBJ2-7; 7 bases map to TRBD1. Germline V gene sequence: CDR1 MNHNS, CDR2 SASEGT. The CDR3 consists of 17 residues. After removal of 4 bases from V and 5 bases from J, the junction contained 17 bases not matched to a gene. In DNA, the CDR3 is TGTGCCAGCAGTGCCAAAGGTGCCAGGACAGGTCCCAACGAGCAGTACTTC. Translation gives CASSAKGARTGPNEQYF.

The CDR3 region is CASRKKLGLLTGELFF. CDR3 sequence (DNA): TGTGCCAGCAGGAAAAAATTGGGACTTCTCACCGGGGAGCTGTTTTTT. This chain connects TRBV6-6 to TRBJ2-2; a possible D gene is TRBD2 (6 bases). The CDR3 has 16 amino acids. The germline CDR1 and CDR2 sequences are MNHNY and SVGAGI (reference sequence). Trimming took 6 bases from V and 4 from J, leaving 18 bases between them.

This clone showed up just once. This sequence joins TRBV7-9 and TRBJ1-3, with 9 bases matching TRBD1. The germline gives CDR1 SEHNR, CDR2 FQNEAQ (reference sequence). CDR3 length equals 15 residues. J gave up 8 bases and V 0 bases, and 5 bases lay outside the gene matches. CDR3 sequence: CASSLAHRGPDTIYF. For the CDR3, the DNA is TGTGCCAGCAGCTTAGCCCACAGGGGGCCGGACACCATATATTTT.

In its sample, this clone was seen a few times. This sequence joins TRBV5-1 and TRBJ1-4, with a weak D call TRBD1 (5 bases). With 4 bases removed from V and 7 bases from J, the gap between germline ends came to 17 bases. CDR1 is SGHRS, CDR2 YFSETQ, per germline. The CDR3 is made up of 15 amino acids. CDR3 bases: TGCGCCAGCAGCCAAGTGGGGCAGTTCGTTGAAAAACTGTTTTTT. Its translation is CASSQVGQFVEKLFF. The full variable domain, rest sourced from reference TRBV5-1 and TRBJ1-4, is KAGVTQTPRYLIKTRGQQVTLSCSPISGHRSVSWYQQTPGQGLQFLFEYFSETQRNKGNFPGRFSGRQFSNSRSEMNVSTLELGDSALYLCASSQVGQFVEKLFFGSGTQLSVL.

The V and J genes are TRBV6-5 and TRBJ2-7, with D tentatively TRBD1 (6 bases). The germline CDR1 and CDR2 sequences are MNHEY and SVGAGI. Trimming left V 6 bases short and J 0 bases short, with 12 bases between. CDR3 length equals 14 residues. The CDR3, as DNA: TGTGCCAGCAGGATAGACAGGCCCTCCTACGAGCAGTACTTC. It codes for CASRIDRPSYEQYF.

The DNA for the CDR3 is TGCGCCAGCAGCCAAGACGGACAGGGTAGATTTGGCTACACCTTC. It specifies CASSQDGQGRFGYTF. The chain carries TRBV4-3 and TRBJ1-2; 8 positions agree with TRBD1. After removal of 0 bases from V and 7 bases from J, the junction contained 7 bases not matched to a gene. In germline, CDR1 is LGHNA, CDR2 YSLEER. This CDR3 spans 15 amino acids.

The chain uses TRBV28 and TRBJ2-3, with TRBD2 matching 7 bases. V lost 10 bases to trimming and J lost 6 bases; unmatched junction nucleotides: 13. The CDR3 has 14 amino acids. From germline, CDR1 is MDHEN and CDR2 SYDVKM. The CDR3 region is CATSKRGKGDTQYF. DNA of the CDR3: TGTGCCACTTCAAAGCGGGGCAAGGGGGATACGCAGTATTTT.

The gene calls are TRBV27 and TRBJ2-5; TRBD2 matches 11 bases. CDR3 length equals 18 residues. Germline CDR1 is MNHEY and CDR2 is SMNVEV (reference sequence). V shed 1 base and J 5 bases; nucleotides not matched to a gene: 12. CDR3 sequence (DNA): TGTGCCAGCAGTTTATGGGGCCTGGGTCTAGCGGGAGGTGAGACCCAGTACTTC. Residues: CASSLWGLGLAGGETQYF.

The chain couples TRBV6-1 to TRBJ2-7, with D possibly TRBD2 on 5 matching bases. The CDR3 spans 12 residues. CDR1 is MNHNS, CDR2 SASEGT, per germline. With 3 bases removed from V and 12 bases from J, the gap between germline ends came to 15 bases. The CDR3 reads CASSDVVGSPYF. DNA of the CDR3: TGTGCCAGCAGTGATGTTGTGGGGAGTCCGTACTTC.

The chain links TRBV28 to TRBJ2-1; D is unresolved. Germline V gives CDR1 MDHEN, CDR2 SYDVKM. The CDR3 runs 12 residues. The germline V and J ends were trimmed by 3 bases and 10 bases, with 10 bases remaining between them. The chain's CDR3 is CASSFQQSEQFF. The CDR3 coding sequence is TGTGCCAGCAGTTTCCAACAGAGCGAGCAGTTCTTC.

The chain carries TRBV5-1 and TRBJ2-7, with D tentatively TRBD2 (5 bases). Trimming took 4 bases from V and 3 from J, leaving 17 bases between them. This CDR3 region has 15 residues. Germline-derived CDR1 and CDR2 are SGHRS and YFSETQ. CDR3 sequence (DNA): TGCGCCAGCAGCCCCGACTCCTTCGAGGGCTACGAGCAGTACTTC. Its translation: CASSPDSFEGYEQYF. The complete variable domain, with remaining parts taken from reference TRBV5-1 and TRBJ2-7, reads KAGVTQTPRYLIKTRGQQVTLSCSPISGHRSVSWYQQTPGQGLQFLFEYFSETQRNKGNFPGRFSGRQFSNSRSEMNVSTLELGDSALYLCASSPDSFEGYEQYFGPGTRLTVT.

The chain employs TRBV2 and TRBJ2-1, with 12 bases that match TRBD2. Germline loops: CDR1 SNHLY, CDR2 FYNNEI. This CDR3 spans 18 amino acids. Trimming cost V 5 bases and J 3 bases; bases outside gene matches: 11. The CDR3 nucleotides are TGTGCCAGCAGTCCAAGGAGACTAGCGGGGGAAAACTACAATGAGCAGTTCTTC. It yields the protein CASSPRRLAGENYNEQFF.